The rows below give T cell receptor beta chains drawn from one sample of a study of blood T cells in healthy people across ages. TCRdb itself ran the 5' RACE reads through MiXCR, one entry per CDR3 protein. This sample yields roughly 800,000 distinct CDR3 sequences, of which about 62% are seen a single time; roughly 22% belongs to the top ten. Sequenced input: blood. The receptors were sampled from a man younger than 45 in good health. Each CDR3 is given with its conserved first and last residue. D genes are given only for firm matches. A row's size may be missing; if present it is once, few, many or a size class.

CDR3 protein: CASSLVPKYEQYF
CDR3 DNA: TGCGCCAGCAGCTTGGTGCCGAAGTACGAGCAGTACTTC
V gene: TRBV5-1
CDR3 length: 13
clone size: -
J gene: TRBJ2-7
D gene: -

CDR3 protein: CSANRAGGPGEAFF
CDR3 DNA: TGCAGCGCCAATCGGGCCGGGGGCCCAGGTGAAGCTTTCTTT
V gene: TRBV29-1
CDR3 length: 14
clone size: -
J gene: TRBJ1-1
D gene: -

CDR3 protein: CASRHSGRVGETQYF
CDR3 DNA: TGTGCCAGCAGGCATAGCGGGAGAGTAGGGGAGACCCAGTACTTC
V gene: TRBV28
CDR3 length: 15
clone size: -
J gene: TRBJ2-5
D gene: TRBD2

CDR3 protein: CASSRRQGKNTEAFF
CDR3 DNA: TGTGCCAGCAGCCGTCGACAGGGGAAGAACACTGAAGCTTTCTTT
V gene: TRBV12-3/TRBV12-4
CDR3 length: 15
clone size: few
J gene: TRBJ1-1
D gene: TRBD1

CDR3 protein: CASSSPAGGFGGYTF
CDR3 DNA: TGTGCCAGCAGTTCCCCGGCAGGGGGCTTCGGGGGCTACACCTTC
V gene: TRBV6-5
CDR3 length: 15
clone size: -
J gene: TRBJ1-2
D gene: TRBD1

CDR3 protein: CSARDTQGTSQSGYTF
CDR3 DNA: TGCAGTGCTAGAGATACCCAGGGGACAAGTCAGAGTGGCTACACCTTC
V gene: TRBV20-1
CDR3 length: 16
clone size: -
J gene: TRBJ1-2
D gene: -

CDR3 protein: CASTRDRPYGYTF
CDR3 DNA: TGTGCCAGCACCAGAGACAGACCGTATGGCTACACCTTC
V gene: TRBV12-3/TRBV12-4
CDR3 length: 13
clone size: -
J gene: TRBJ1-2
D gene: -

CDR3 protein: CASSPFSGYGYTF
CDR3 DNA: TGTGCCAGCAGCCCCTTTTCAGGGTATGGCTACACCTTC
V gene: TRBV6-5
CDR3 length: 13
clone size: few
J gene: TRBJ1-2
D gene: -

CDR3 protein: CARKLQKGKSYEQYF
CDR3 DNA: TGTGCCAGAAAGTTACAGAAGGGGAAGAGCTACGAGCAGTACTTC
V gene: TRBV9
CDR3 length: 15
clone size: -
J gene: TRBJ2-7
D gene: -

CDR3 protein: CASSPPETSETQYF
CDR3 DNA: TGTGCCAGCAGTCCCCCCGAGACCTCAGAGACCCAGTACTTC
V gene: TRBV28
CDR3 length: 14
clone size: -
J gene: TRBJ2-5
D gene: -

CDR3 protein: CASSFSSLEQFF
CDR3 DNA: TGTGCCAGCAGCTTTAGCTCACTAGAGCAGTTCTTC
V gene: TRBV7-2
CDR3 length: 12
clone size: -
J gene: TRBJ2-1
D gene: -

CDR3 protein: CASTPTGRGNIQYF
CDR3 DNA: TGTGCCAGCACCCCGACAGGGCGTGGAAACATTCAGTACTTC
V gene: TRBV6-5
CDR3 length: 14
clone size: -
J gene: TRBJ2-4
D gene: TRBD1

CDR3 protein: CASSNSRSQVGEQYF
CDR3 DNA: TGCGCCAGCAGCAACTCTAGGTCGCAGGTAGGCGAGCAGTACTTC
V gene: TRBV5-1
CDR3 length: 15
clone size: few
J gene: TRBJ2-7
D gene: -

CDR3 protein: CASTPGLAGVTDTQYF
CDR3 DNA: TGTGCCAGCACGCCCGGGCTAGCGGGAGTCACAGATACGCAGTATTTT
V gene: TRBV3-1
CDR3 length: 16
clone size: -
J gene: TRBJ2-3
D gene: TRBD2

CDR3 protein: CASSSGQGHEQYF
CDR3 DNA: TGTGCCAGCAGCTCCGGACAGGGCCACGAGCAGTACTTC
V gene: TRBV7-2
CDR3 length: 13
clone size: few
J gene: TRBJ2-7
D gene: TRBD1

CDR3 protein: CAISESTGGIREQYF
CDR3 DNA: TGTGCCATCAGTGAGTCGACAGGGGGTATACGCGAGCAGTACTTC
V gene: TRBV10-3
CDR3 length: 15
clone size: -
J gene: TRBJ2-7
D gene: TRBD1

CDR3 protein: CASSLTGLIGETQYF
CDR3 DNA: TGCGCCAGCAGCTTGACGGGACTAATAGGGGAGACCCAGTACTTC
V gene: TRBV5-1
CDR3 length: 15
clone size: few
J gene: TRBJ2-5
D gene: TRBD2

CDR3 protein: CASSRGTGSSYNEQFF
CDR3 DNA: TGTGCCAGCAGTCGAGGGACAGGTAGCTCCTACAATGAGCAGTTCTTC
V gene: TRBV28
CDR3 length: 16
clone size: -
J gene: TRBJ2-1
D gene: TRBD1

CDR3 protein: CSVEDFRPGAQYF
CDR3 DNA: TGCAGCGTTGAAGATTTCCGTCCGGGGGCCCAGTACTTC
V gene: TRBV29-1
CDR3 length: 13
clone size: -
J gene: TRBJ2-5
D gene: -

CDR3 protein: CSAREAGQGSYEQYF
CDR3 DNA: TGCAGTGCTAGGGAAGCGGGACAGGGGTCCTACGAGCAGTACTTC
V gene: TRBV20-1
CDR3 length: 15
clone size: many
J gene: TRBJ2-7
D gene: TRBD1

CDR3 protein: CSASTGESSYEQYF
CDR3 DNA: TGCAGTGCTTCCACAGGGGAAAGCTCCTACGAGCAGTACTTC
V gene: TRBV20-1
CDR3 length: 14
clone size: few
J gene: TRBJ2-7
D gene: TRBD1

CDR3 protein: CASRPSGGTNYGYTF
CDR3 DNA: TGTGCCAGCAGGCCTTCTGGCGGGACTAACTATGGCTACACCTTC
V gene: TRBV12-3/TRBV12-4
CDR3 length: 15
clone size: -
J gene: TRBJ1-2
D gene: -

CDR3 protein: CASSNPARPEKLFF
CDR3 DNA: TGTGCCAGCAGTAATCCCGCTCGTCCCGAAAAACTGTTTTTT
V gene: TRBV2
CDR3 length: 14
clone size: -
J gene: TRBJ1-4
D gene: -

CDR3 protein: CSASRAGTHNEQFF
CDR3 DNA: TGCAGTGCTAGTAGGGCCGGGACTCACAATGAGCAGTTCTTC
V gene: TRBV20-1
CDR3 length: 14
clone size: -
J gene: TRBJ2-1
D gene: -

CDR3 protein: CASSFPGRYEQYF
CDR3 DNA: TGTGCCAGCAGCTTCCCGGGGAGGTACGAGCAGTACTTC
V gene: TRBV7-9
CDR3 length: 13
clone size: -
J gene: TRBJ2-7
D gene: -

CDR3 protein: CASSRTGFTDTQYF
CDR3 DNA: TGTGCCAGCAGCCGGACAGGGTTCACAGATACGCAGTATTTT
V gene: TRBV12-3/TRBV12-4
CDR3 length: 14
clone size: -
J gene: TRBJ2-3
D gene: TRBD1